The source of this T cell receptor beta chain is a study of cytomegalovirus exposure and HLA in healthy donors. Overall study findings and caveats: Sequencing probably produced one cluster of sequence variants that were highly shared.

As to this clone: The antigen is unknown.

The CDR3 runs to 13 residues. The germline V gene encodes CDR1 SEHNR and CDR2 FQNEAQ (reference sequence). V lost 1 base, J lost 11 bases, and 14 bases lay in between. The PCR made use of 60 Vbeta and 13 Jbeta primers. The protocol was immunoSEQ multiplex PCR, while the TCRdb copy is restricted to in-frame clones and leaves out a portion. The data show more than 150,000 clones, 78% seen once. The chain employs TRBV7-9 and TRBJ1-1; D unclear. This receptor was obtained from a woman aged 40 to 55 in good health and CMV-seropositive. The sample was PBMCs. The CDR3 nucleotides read TGTGCCAGCAGCTTAGGGGCCGGGGTTGATGCTTTCTTT. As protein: CASSLGAGVDAFF.